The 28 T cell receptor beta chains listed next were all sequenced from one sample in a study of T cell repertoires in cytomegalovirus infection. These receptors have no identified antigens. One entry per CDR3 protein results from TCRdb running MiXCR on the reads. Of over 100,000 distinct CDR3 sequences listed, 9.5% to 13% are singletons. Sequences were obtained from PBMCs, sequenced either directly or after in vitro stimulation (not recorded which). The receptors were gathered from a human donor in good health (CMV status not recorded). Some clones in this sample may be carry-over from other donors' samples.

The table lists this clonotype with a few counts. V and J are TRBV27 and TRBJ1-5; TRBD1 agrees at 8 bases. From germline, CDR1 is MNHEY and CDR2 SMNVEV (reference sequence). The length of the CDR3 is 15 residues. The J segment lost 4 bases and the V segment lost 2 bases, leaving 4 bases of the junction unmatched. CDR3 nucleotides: TGTGCCAGCAGTTTAGGGACAGGCGGAAATCAGCCCCAGCATTTT. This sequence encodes CASSLGTGGNQPQHF.

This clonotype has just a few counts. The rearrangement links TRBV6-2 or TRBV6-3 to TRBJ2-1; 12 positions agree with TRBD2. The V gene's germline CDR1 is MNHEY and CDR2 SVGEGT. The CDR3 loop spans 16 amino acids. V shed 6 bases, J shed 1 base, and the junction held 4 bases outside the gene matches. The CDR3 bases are TGTGCCAGCAGCAAAGGACTAGCGGGGTCCTACAATGAGCAGTTCTTC. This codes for CASSKGLAGSYNEQFF.

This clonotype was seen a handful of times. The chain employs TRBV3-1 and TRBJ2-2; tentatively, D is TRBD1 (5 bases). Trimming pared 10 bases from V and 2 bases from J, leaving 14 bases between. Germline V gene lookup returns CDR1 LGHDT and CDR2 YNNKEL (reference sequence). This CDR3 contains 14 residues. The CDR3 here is CATRQPTNTGELFF. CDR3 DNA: TGTGCCACCCGACAGCCTACCAACACCGGGGAGCTGTTTTTT.

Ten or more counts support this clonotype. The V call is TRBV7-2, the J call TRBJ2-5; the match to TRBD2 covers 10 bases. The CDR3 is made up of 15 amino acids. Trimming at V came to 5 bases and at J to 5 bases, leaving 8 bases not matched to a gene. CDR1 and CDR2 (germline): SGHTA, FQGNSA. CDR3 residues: CASSPYTSGKETQYF. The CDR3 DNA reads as TGTGCCAGCAGCCCGTACACTAGCGGGAAGGAGACCCAGTACTTC.

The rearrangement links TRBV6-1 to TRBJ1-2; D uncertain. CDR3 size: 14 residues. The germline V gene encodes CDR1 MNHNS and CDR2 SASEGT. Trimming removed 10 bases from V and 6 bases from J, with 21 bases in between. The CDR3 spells CATEDRRRSDGYTF. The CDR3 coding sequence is TGTGCCACCGAGGACCGTCGGAGAAGCGATGGCTACACCTTC.

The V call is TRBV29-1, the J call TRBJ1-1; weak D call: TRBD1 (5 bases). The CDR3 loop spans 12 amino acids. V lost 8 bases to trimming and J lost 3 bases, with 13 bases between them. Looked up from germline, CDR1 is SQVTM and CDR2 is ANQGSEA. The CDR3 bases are TGCAGCATGGCGGGGCCCGACACTGAAGCTTTCTTT. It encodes CSMAGPDTEAFF.

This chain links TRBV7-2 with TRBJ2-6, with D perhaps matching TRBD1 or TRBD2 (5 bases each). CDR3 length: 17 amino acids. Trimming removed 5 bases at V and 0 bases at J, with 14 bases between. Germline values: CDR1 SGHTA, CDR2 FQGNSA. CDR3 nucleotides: TGTGCCAGCAGCCCACCGGGACGGAGCTCTGGGGCCAACGTCCTGACTTTC. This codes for CASSPPGRSSGANVLTF.

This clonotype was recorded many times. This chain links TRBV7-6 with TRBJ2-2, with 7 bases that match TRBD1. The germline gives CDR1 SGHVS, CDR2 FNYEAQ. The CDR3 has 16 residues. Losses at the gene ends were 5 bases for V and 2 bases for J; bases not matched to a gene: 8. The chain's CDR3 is CASSPFAGGNTGELFF. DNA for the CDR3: TGTGCCAGCAGCCCCTTTGCAGGGGGAAACACCGGGGAGCTGTTTTTT.

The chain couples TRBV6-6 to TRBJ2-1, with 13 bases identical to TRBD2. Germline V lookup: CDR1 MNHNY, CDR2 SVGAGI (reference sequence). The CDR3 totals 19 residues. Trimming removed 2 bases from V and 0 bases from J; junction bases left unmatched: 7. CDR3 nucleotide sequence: TGTGCCAGCAGTTACCCTTCGACTAGCGGGAGGTTCTCCTACAATGAGCAGTTCTTC. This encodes CASSYPSTSGRFSYNEQFF.

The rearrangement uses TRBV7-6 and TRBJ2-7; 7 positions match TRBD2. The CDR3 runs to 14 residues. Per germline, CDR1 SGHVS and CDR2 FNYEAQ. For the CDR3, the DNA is TGTGCTAGCAGCCCGATTACGGGAGGATGGGAGCAGTACGTC. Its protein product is CASSPITGGWEQYV.

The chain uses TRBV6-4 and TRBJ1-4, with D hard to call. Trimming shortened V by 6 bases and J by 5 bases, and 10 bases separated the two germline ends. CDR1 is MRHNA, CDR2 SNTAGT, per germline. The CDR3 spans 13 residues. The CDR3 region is CASSPERNEKLFF. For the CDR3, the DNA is TGTGCCAGCAGCCCGGAGAGGAATGAAAAACTGTTTTTT.

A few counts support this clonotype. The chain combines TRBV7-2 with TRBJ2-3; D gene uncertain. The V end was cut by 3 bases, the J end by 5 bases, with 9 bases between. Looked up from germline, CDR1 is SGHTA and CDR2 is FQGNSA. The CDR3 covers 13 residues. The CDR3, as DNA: TGTGCCAGCAGCTTCAGAAGACAAGATACGCAGTATTTT. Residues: CASSFRRQDTQYF.

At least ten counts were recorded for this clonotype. CDR3: CASSPEKGAIEAFF. The CDR3 coding sequence is TGTGCCAGCAGCCCCGAGAAGGGAGCAATTGAAGCTTTCTTT. The chain is built from TRBV7-2 and TRBJ1-1; unclear D gene. Trimming cost V 5 bases and J 7 bases, with 17 bases left between them. Germline-derived CDR1 and CDR2 are SGHTA and FQGNSA. This CDR3 contains 14 residues.

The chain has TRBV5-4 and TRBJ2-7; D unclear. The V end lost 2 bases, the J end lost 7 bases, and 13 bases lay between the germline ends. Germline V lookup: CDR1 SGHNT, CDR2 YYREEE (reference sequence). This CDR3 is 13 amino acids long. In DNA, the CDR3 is TGTGCCAGCAGCTTTTTTAACAAATTGGAGCAGTACGTC. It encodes CASSFFNKLEQYV.

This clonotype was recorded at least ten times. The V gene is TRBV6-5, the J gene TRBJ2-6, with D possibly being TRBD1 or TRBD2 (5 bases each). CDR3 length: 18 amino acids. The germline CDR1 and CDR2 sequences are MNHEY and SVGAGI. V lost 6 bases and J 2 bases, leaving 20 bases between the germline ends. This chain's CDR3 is CASRGWQGEGTGANVLTF. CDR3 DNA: TGTGCCAGCAGGGGGTGGCAGGGAGAGGGGACTGGGGCCAACGTCCTGACTTTC.

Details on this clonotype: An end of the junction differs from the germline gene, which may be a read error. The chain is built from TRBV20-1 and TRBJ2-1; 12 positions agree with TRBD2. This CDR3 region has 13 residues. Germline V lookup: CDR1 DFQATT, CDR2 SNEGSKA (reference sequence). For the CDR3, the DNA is TGCAGTGCTAGGAGAAGTCTAGCGGGAGGGTGGACGTTC. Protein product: CSARRSLAGGWTF.

CDR3: CASSLEPGYGNTIYF. CDR3 sequence (DNA): TGCGCCAGCAGCTTGGAGCCGGGGTATGGAAACACCATATATTTT. The chain joins TRBV5-1 to TRBJ1-3, with no clear D. The length of the CDR3 is 15 residues. Germline loops: CDR1 SGHRS, CDR2 YFSETQ. With 0 bases removed from V and 3 bases from J, the gap between germline ends came to 10 bases.

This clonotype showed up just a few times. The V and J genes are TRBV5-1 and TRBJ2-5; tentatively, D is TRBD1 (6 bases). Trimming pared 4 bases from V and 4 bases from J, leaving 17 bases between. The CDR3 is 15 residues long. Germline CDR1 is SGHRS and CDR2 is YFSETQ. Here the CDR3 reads CASSLPGTFIETQYF. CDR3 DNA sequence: TGCGCCAGCAGCCTACCCGGGACATTCATAGAGACCCAGTACTTC.

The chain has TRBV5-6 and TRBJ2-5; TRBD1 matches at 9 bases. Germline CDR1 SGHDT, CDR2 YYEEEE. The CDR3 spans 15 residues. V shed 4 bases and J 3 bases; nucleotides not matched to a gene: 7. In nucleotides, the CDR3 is TGTGCCAGCAGCGGACAGGGGTCGGGGAAAGAGACCCAGTACTTC. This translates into CASSGQGSGKETQYF.

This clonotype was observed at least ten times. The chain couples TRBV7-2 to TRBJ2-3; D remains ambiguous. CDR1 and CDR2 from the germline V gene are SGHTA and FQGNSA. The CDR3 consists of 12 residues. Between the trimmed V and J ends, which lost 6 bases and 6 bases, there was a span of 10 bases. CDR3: CASSFITDTQYF. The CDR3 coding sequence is TGTGCCAGCAGTTTCATAACTGATACGCAGTATTTT.

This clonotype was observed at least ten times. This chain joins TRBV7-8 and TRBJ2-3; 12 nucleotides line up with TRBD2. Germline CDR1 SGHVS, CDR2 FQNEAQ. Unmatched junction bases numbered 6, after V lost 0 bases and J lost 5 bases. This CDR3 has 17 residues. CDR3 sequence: CASSLAGLAGGGDTQYF. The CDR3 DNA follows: TGTGCCAGCAGCTTAGCTGGGCTAGCGGGAGGGGGAGATACGCAGTATTTT.

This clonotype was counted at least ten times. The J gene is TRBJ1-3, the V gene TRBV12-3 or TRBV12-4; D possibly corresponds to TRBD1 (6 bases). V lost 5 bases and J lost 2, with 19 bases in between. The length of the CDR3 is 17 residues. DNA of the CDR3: TGTGCCAGCAGTCCCTATCCAACAGGGTATCCTGGAAACACCATATATTTT. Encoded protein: CASSPYPTGYPGNTIYF.

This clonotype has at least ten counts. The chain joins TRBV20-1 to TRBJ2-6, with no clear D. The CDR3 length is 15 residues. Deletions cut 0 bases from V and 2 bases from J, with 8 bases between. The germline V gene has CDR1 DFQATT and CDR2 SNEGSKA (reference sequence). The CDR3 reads CSARDRSTGANVLTF. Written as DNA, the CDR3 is TGCAGTGCTAGAGATCGATCAACTGGGGCCAACGTCCTGACTTTC.

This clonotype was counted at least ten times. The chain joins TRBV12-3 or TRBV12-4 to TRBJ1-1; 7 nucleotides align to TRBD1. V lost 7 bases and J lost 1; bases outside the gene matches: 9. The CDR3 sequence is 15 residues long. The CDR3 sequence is CASTPTGSRNTEAFF. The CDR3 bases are TGTGCCAGCACCCCGACAGGGTCTAGGAACACTGAAGCTTTCTTT.

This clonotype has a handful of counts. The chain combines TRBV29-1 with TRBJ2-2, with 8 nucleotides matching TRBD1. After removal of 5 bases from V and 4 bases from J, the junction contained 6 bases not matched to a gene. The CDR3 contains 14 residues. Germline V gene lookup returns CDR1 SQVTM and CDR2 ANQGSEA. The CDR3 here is CSVRGQVLTGELFF. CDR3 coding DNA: TGCAGCGTTAGGGGACAGGTCCTCACCGGGGAGCTGTTTTTT.

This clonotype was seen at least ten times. CDR3 region: CASSLWGAGGPGNEQFF. CDR3 sequence (DNA): TGTGCCAGCAGCTTATGGGGAGCGGGAGGGCCGGGAAATGAGCAGTTCTTC. The rearrangement uses TRBV11-2 and TRBJ2-1, with 10 bases fitting TRBD2. Germline V gene lookup returns CDR1 SGHAT and CDR2 FQNNGV. The CDR3 is 17 residues long. The junction had 11 bases not matched to a gene; V was cut back by 2 bases and J by 7 bases.

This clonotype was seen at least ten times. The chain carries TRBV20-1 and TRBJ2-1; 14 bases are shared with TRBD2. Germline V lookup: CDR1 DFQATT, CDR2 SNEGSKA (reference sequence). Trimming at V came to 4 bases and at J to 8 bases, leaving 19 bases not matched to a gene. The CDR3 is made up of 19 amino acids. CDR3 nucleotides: TGCAGTGCTACCAGTATACAAGGGACTAGCGGGAGTCCCCCCGATGAGCAGTTCTTC. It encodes CSATSIQGTSGSPPDEQFF.

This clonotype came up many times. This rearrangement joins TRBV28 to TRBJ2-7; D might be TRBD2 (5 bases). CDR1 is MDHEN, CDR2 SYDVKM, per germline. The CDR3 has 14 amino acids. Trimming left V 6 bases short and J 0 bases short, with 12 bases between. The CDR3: CASSRSGNSYEQYF. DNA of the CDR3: TGTGCCAGCAGCCGATCCGGGAACTCCTACGAGCAGTACTTC.